This T cell receptor beta chain was retrieved from a study of T cells in Graves' hyperthyroidism and ophthalmopathy. Amplification yielded TCR beta CDR3 regions, with RNA transcripts as the source. In the first-round RT-PCR of the TCR CDR3, the HTBI primer set was used. Using its own MiXCR run on the multiplex PCR reads, TCRdb lists one record per CDR3 protein. Among 300,000 to 400,000 distinct CDR3 sequences listed, about 14% were seen once. V was trimmed by 4 bases and J by 5 bases, leaving 17 bases between them. Germline-derived CDR1 and CDR2 are MNHEY and SMNVEV (reference sequence). The length of the CDR3 is 15 residues. On this clonotype: Its antigen is not identified.

General study findings and limits: Among thyroid clonotypes expanded above 0.001, most also appeared in blood.

The sequence was obtained from a woman aged 30 to 39 with Graves' ophthalmopathy. The chain uses TRBV27 and TRBJ2-5; D perhaps matches TRBD1 (5 bases). Sample: blood. CDR3 bases: TGTGCCAGCAGTTCCCCGAGCAGGGATGTGGAGACCCAGTACTTC. This encodes CASSSPSRDVETQYF.